Listed below are T cell receptor beta chains from one sample, sequenced in a study of blood T cell repertoires in COVID-19. Generated by immunoSEQ multiplex PCR, the TCRdb table keeps only in-frame clones and is missing some. The sample has 30,000 to 40,000 clones; more than 75% are singletons. The sample consisted of peripheral blood. The receptors stem from a man aged 65-85 years with acute or convalescent COVID-19. The CDR3 runs from the conserved cysteine through the conserved F or W. D genes are given only for firm matches. A row's size may be missing; if present it is once, few, many or a size class.

J,D,V,size,CDR3,DNA
TRBJ1-2,-,TRBV2,-,CASSRILVAGNGYTF,TGTGCCAGCAGTCGCATACTGGTCGCAGGTAACGGCTACACCTTC
TRBJ2-7,-,TRBV3-1/TRBV3-2,-,CASSHVGGGRYEQYF,TGTGCCAGCAGCCACGTCGGCGGGGGCCGCTACGAGCAGTACTTC
TRBJ2-1,TRBD2,TRBV3-1/TRBV3-2,few,CASSQRGGLAGTYNEQFF,TGTGCCAGCAGCCAAAGGGGTGGACTAGCGGGAACCTACAATGAGCAGTTCTTC
TRBJ1-5,-,TRBV6-5,-,CASSFDSFGNQPQHF,TGTGCCAGCTCCTTCGACAGTTTTGGCAATCAGCCCCAGCATTTT
TRBJ2-5,-,TRBV5-6,-,CASSLDPDGETQYF,TGTGCCAGCAGCTTGGACCCCGACGGGGAGACCCAGTACTTC
TRBJ2-2,-,TRBV19,-,CASRQTNTGELFF,TGTGCCAGTCGACAGACGAACACCGGGGAGCTGTTTTTT
TRBJ1-6,TRBD1,TRBV5-6,once,CASSPDRANSPLHF,TGTGCCAGCAGCCCGGACAGGGCGAATTCACCCCTCCACTTT
TRBJ2-3,TRBD2,TRBV5-4,-,CASSFRVAGAADTQYF,TGTGCCAGCAGCTTTCGGGTAGCGGGAGCCGCAGATACGCAGTATTTT
TRBJ1-1,-,TRBV27,once,CASSLVGAGTEAFF,TGTGCCAGCAGTTTGGTAGGGGCTGGCACTGAAGCTTTCTTT
TRBJ2-2,-,TRBV29-1,once,CSVGAPLGGVRFF,TGCAGCGTTGGGGCCCCTTTGGGAGGTGTGCGGTTTTTT
TRBJ1-5,-,TRBV6-2/TRBV6-3,-,CASSYSRQSNQPQHF,TGTGCCAGCAGTTACTCAAGACAGAGCAATCAGCCCCAGCATTTT
TRBJ2-7,-,TRBV7-2,-,CASSLNREYEQYF,TGTGCCAGCAGCTTAAACAGGGAATACGAGCAGTACTTC
TRBJ1-2,-,TRBV5-5,-,CASNPLTGDYGYTF,TGTGCCAGCAACCCTTTGACAGGAGACTATGGCTACACCTTC
TRBJ1-6,-,TRBV6-5,-,CASTAESSYNSPLHF,TGTGCCAGCACGGCGGAGAGCTCCTATAATTCACCCCTCCACTTT
TRBJ2-1,TRBD2,TRBV14,-,CASSQDYGAGGNNEQFF,TGTGCCAGCAGCCAAGATTACGGGGCGGGAGGGAACAATGAGCAGTTCTTC
TRBJ1-1,-,TRBV24-1,-,CATKRTENTEAFF,TGTGCCACCAAAAGGACTGAGAACACTGAAGCTTTCTTT
TRBJ1-2,TRBD1,TRBV7-9,-,CASSQGQGAEGYTF,TGTGCCAGCAGCCAGGGACAGGGGGCTGAGGGCTACACCTTC
TRBJ2-2,-,TRBV5-6,-,CASSSRVIGELFF,TGTGCCAGCAGCTCCCGAGTTATCGGGGAGCTGTTTTTT
TRBJ2-1,TRBD1,TRBV27,-,CASSLSGTGSYNEQFF,TGTGCCAGCAGTTTATCTGGGACAGGGTCCTACAATGAGCAGTTCTTC
TRBJ2-7,TRBD1,TRBV6-5,-,CASFDRASYEQYF,TGTGCCAGCTTTGACAGGGCGAGCTACGAGCAGTACTTC
TRBJ2-4,-,TRBV28,once,CASGGASNIQYF,TGTGCCAGCGGGGGGGCCTCAAACATTCAGTACTTC
TRBJ1-5,-,TRBV2,-,CASSTQQGEPQPQHF,TGTGCCAGCAGTACCCAACAGGGAGAACCTCAGCCCCAGCATTTT
TRBJ1-1,TRBD1,TRBV19,-,CASTPGQGTTEAFF,TGTGCCAGTACTCCGGGACAGGGTACCACTGAAGCTTTCTTT
TRBJ2-1,TRBD1,TRBV5-1,-,CASSLTGDNEQFF,TGCGCCAGCAGCTTGACAGGGGACAATGAGCAGTTCTTC
TRBJ1-1,-,TRBV27,-,CATHGDLRGRNTEAFF,TGTGCCACCCACGGTGATCTTAGGGGAAGGAACACTGAAGCTTTCTTT
TRBJ2-3,-,TRBV12-3/TRBV12-4,-,CASSPGSADTQYF,TGTGCCAGCAGTCCAGGGTCCGCAGATACGCAGTATTTT
TRBJ1-2,TRBD1,TRBV6-1,-,CASSDVGTGAYGYTF,TGTGCCAGCAGTGACGTCGGGACAGGGGCTTATGGCTACACCTTC
TRBJ1-5,-,TRBV5-6,-,CASSLRHGALTQHF,TGTGCCAGCAGCTTAAGGCATGGGGCCCTGACCCAGCATTTT
TRBJ2-5,-,TRBV5-6,-,CASSTGYQETQYF,TGTGCCAGCAGCACAGGGTACCAAGAGACCCAGTACTTC
TRBJ1-5,TRBD1,TRBV5-1,-,CASSPGQGATSGNQPQHF,TGCGCCAGCAGCCCGGGACAGGGGGCAACGTCAGGCAATCAGCCCCAGCATTTT
TRBJ1-1,-,TRBV6-5,few,CASSSSPGVNTEAFF,TGTGCCAGCAGTTCCTCTCCCGGGGTGAACACTGAAGCTTTCTTT
TRBJ1-6,TRBD1,TRBV9,-,CASSVDRVGNSPLHF,TGTGCCAGCAGCGTCGACAGGGTTGGTAATTCACCCCTCCACTTT
TRBJ2-3,TRBD2,TRBV5-1,-,CASSSLAGGRNTDTQYF,TGCGCCAGCAGCTCACTAGCGGGGGGGCGCAATACAGATACGCAGTATTTT
TRBJ1-2,-,TRBV24-1,-,CATSDRIPDYGYGYTF,TGTGCCACCAGTGACCGGATCCCAGACTATGGCTATGGCTACACCTTC
TRBJ2-1,TRBD2,TRBV4-3,-,CASSQGFSGGANEQFF,TGCGCCAGCAGCCAGGGATTCAGCGGGGGGGCCAATGAGCAGTTCTTC
TRBJ2-7,-,TRBV12-3/TRBV12-4,-,CASSWGRDKKYF,TGTGCCAGCAGTTGGGGCAGGGACAAAAAGTACTTC
TRBJ2-7,TRBD1,TRBV5-1,-,CASTPTGIPYEQYF,TGCGCCAGCACCCCGACAGGGATCCCCTACGAGCAGTACTTC
TRBJ1-5,TRBD1,TRBV19,few,CASSTHDRGGYNQPQHF,TGTGCCAGTAGCACCCACGACAGGGGAGGATACAATCAGCCCCAGCATTTT
TRBJ1-1,-,TRBV6-1,-,CASSEAQGGAFF,TGTGCCAGCAGCGAAGCCCAGGGTGGAGCTTTCTTT